The source of this T cell receptor beta chain is a study of TIL therapy for anti-PD-1-resistant metastatic lung cancer. About the study: Most patients had lung adenocarcinoma. Median tumor mutation burden was around 1.6 mutations per megabase.

Details on this clone: Its antigen is still unknown.

Germline V gene data show CDR1 as KGHSH and CDR2 as LQKENI. This CDR3 is built from 18 residues. Trimming at V came to 6 bases and at J to 0 bases, leaving 10 bases not matched to a gene. Time point defined: pre-treatment sample, taken before nivolumab and TIL therapy. Patients were adults with stage 4 NSCLC. Overall study findings and caveats: The cohort had more treatment-naive, never-smoker and oncogene-addicted patients than typical.

The libraries were made with immunoSEQ v3. Profiling relied on immunoSEQ multiplex PCR, and the TCRdb table lists in-frame clones only, not all of them. The repertoire has approximately 12,000 clones, 80% of them found once; the top ten carry around a tenth. This chain connects TRBV18 to TRBJ2-4, with TRBD1 matching over 11 bases. The receptor comes from a person between 25 and 79 years old with non-small cell lung cancer. The sample in question was blood, obtained at baseline. In DNA, the CDR3 is TGTGCCAGCTCCCCTACCGGGACAGGGGGATTAGCCAAAAACATTCAGTACTTC. Amino acid sequence: CASSPTGTGGLAKNIQYF.